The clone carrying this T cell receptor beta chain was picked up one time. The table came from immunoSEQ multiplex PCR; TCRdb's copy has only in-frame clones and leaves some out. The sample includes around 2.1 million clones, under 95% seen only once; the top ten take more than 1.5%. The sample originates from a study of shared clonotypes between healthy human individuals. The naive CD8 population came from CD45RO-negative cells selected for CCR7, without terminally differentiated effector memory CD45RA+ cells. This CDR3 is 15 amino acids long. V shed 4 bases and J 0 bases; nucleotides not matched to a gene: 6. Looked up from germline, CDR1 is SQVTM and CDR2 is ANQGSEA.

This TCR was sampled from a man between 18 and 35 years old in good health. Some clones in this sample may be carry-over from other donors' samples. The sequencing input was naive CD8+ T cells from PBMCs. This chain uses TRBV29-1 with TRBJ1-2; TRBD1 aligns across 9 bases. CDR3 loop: CSVVGQGNPNYGYTF. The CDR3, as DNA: TGCAGCGTTGTGGGACAGGGAAACCCTAACTATGGCTACACCTTC.